These 31 T cell receptor beta chains originate from one sample sequenced in a study of blood T cells in healthy people across ages. Using a J-beta primer mix together with a sample-barcoded 5' primer, a second PCR was run for 7 to 11 cycles. TCRdb re-derived calls from the 5' RACE reads in MiXCR, one entry per CDR3 protein. The sample has hundreds of thousands of distinct CDR3 sequences, just under 25% seen once. The data also belong to a second study, concerning T cells of mothers and their children.

Sequencing input: blood. Every receptor here comes from a boy younger than 18 in good health.

The chain employs TRBV20-1 and TRBJ1-2, with a possible D match to TRBD1 (6 bases). Germline assignment: CDR1 DFQATT and CDR2 SNEGSKA (reference sequence). The CDR3 runs to 12 residues. V dropped 5 bases and J dropped 7 bases, with 14 bases sitting between them. CDR3: CSAAQGLGGYTF. CDR3 nucleotide sequence: TGCAGTGCTGCCCAGGGGTTGGGTGGCTACACCTTC.

The V gene is TRBV29-1, the J gene TRBJ2-7; D is uncertain. V was pared by 3 bases and J by 2 bases, with 8 bases between. CDR1 is SQVTM, CDR2 ANQGSEA, per germline. This CDR3 region has 12 residues. The CDR3 region has the DNA TGCAGCGTTGAGAATTGGGCCTACGAGCAGTACTTC. Encoded protein: CSVENWAYEQYF.

This chain connects TRBV12-5 to TRBJ2-1; 8 nucleotides align to TRBD2. The germline gives CDR1 LGHNT, CDR2 FRNRAP. The CDR3 totals 16 residues. J was trimmed by 2 bases and V by 6 bases; bases with no gene match: 9. This chain's CDR3 is CASGSLAGVTYNEQFF. The CDR3 DNA is TGTGCTAGTGGGTCCCTAGCGGGCGTTACCTACAATGAGCAGTTCTTC.

The chain recombines TRBV5-1 with TRBJ2-7; D might be TRBD1 or TRBD2, each matching 5 bases. Germline values: CDR1 SGHRS, CDR2 YFSETQ. This CDR3 has 11 residues. Trimming left V 7 bases short and J 3 bases short, with 8 bases between. CDR3 amino acids: CASRDDYEQYF. The CDR3 DNA reads as TGCGCCAGCCGGGACGACTACGAGCAGTACTTC.

The CDR3 DNA reads as TGTGCCATCAGTGAGGTAAAAGGCGACGGGCTCCTTGAAGCTTTCTTT. Amino acids: CAISEVKGDGLLEAFF. The chain combines TRBV10-3 with TRBJ1-1; D ambiguous. Trimming pared 2 bases from V and 7 bases from J, leaving 20 bases between. The germline V gene has CDR1 ENHRY and CDR2 SYGVKD. CDR3 length equals 16 residues.

The chain has TRBV5-1 and TRBJ2-4, with 13 bases that match TRBD2. V lost 1 base to trimming and J lost 12 bases; unmatched junction nucleotides: 1. Germline CDR1 SGHRS, CDR2 YFSETQ. The CDR3 covers 13 residues. The CDR3 loop is CASSLTSGRDQYF. CDR3 bases: TGCGCCAGCAGCTTGACTAGCGGGAGGGATCAGTACTTC.

The CDR3, as DNA: TGTGCCAGCAGGTCTCCCAGGGTACGAGGTTCACCCCTCCACTTT. Protein product: CASRSPRVRGSPLHF. V usage is TRBV7-9 and J usage is TRBJ1-6; TRBD1 is a possible D gene (5 bases). The CDR3 is 15 residues long. CDR1 and CDR2 (germline): SEHNR, FQNEAQ (reference sequence). V shed 6 bases and J shed 9 bases, with 18 bases lying between them. The full variable domain, in which reference TRBV7-9 and TRBJ1-6 provide the parts outside the CDR3, is DTGVSQNPRHKITKRGQNVTFRCDPISEHNRLYWYRQTLGQGPEFLTYFQNEAQLEKSRLLSDRFSAERPKGSFSTLEIQRTEQGDSAMYLCASRSPRVRGSPLHFGNGTRLTVT.

The chain combines TRBV6-4 with TRBJ2-3, with D possibly being TRBD2 (6 bases). Looked up from germline, CDR1 is MRHNA and CDR2 is SNTAGT. V gave up 6 bases and J gave up 4 bases, with 14 bases separating them. CDR3 length: 14 residues. This CDR3 reads CASSHSEGADTQYF. The CDR3 coding sequence is TGTGCCAGCAGCCACTCGGAGGGTGCAGATACGCAGTATTTT.

The V and J genes are TRBV7-3 and TRBJ2-3; tentatively, D is TRBD2 (5 bases). The CDR3 covers 13 residues. V gave up 1 base and J gave up 6 bases, with 8 bases separating them. CDR1 SGHTA and CDR2 FQGTGA come from the germline V gene. The DNA for the CDR3 is TGTGCCAGCAGCTTAAGTGGGAGTGATACGCAGTATTTT. This gives the protein CASSLSGSDTQYF.

This clonotype was found a few times. This chain connects TRBV20-1 to TRBJ1-6, with D hard to call. The CDR3 length is 12 residues. Trimming removed 6 bases from V and 7 bases from J, with 10 bases in between. Germline V gene sequence: CDR1 DFQATT, CDR2 SNEGSKA (reference sequence). The CDR3, as DNA: TGCAGTGCGTCCGACGAGAATTCACCCCTCCACTTT. Protein: CSASDENSPLHF.

This clonotype turned up a few times. This rearrangement joins TRBV29-1 to TRBJ1-1; 9 bases agree with TRBD1. The CDR3 runs 13 residues. V lost 7 bases to trimming and J lost 4 bases; unmatched junction nucleotides: 7. Looked up from germline, CDR1 is SQVTM and CDR2 is ANQGSEA. The DNA of the CDR3 is TGCAGCGCCCGGACAGGGGATAGCACTGAAGCTTTCTTT. Translated, it gives CSARTGDSTEAFF.

There are a few counts of this clonotype. V is TRBV7-9 and J is TRBJ2-7, with TRBD1 identical over 11 bases. The CDR3 sequence is 14 residues long. J was trimmed by 5 bases and V by 3 bases; bases with no gene match: 3. CDR1 is SEHNR, CDR2 FQNEAQ, per germline (reference sequence). The CDR3 nucleotides are TGTGCCAGCAGCTTGGACAGGGGGCGCGACGAGCAGTACTTC. Translation: CASSLDRGRDEQYF. Combining the CDR3 with reference TRBV7-9 and TRBJ2-7 gives the whole variable domain DTGVSQNPRHKITKRGQNVTFRCDPISEHNRLYWYRQTLGQGPEFLTYFQNEAQLEKSRLLSDRFSAERPKGSFSTLEIQRTEQGDSAMYLCASSLDRGRDEQYFGPGTRLTVT.

This rearrangement joins TRBV3-1 to TRBJ2-6, with D uncertain. The CDR3 extends over 14 amino acids. V was pared by 1 base and J by 0 bases, with 1 base between. In germline, CDR1 is LGHDT, CDR2 YNNKEL (reference sequence). This chain's CDR3 is CASSQVSGANVLTF. The CDR3 DNA follows: TGTGCCAGCAGCCAAGTCTCTGGGGCCAACGTCCTGACTTTC.

V and J are TRBV12-3 or TRBV12-4 and TRBJ2-1; 7 bases match TRBD1. The J call may be faulty, since TRBJ2-7 better matches the DNA end. The CDR3 spans 14 residues. The CDR3 here is CASSPKTGLNEQYF. The CDR3, as DNA: TGTGCCAGCAGTCCAAAGACAGGGTTGAACGAGCAGTACTTC.

This clonotype was observed a few times. At one of its ends the junction is not consistent with the germline gene, which may arise from a read error. This sequence joins TRBV18 and TRBJ1-4, with a possible D match to TRBD1 (5 bases). Germline V CDR1 and CDR2: KGHSH, LQKENI. The CDR3 has 12 residues. The CDR3 region is CAGSPGEGPLFF. In DNA form, the CDR3 reads TGTGCCGGCTCCCCCGGGGAGGGGCCACTGTTTTTT.

In its sample, this clonotype was seen a few times. This chain joins TRBV7-2 and TRBJ2-4; D possibly corresponds to TRBD1 (6 bases). Germline CDR1 and CDR2: SGHTA and FQGNSA. Between the trimmed V and J ends, which lost 5 bases and 3 bases, there was a span of 11 bases. This CDR3 has 14 amino acids. The CDR3: CASSQDRHKNIQYF. In DNA, the CDR3 is TGTGCCAGCAGCCAGGACAGACACAAAAACATTCAGTACTTC.

This rearrangement joins TRBV19 to TRBJ1-5; TRBD1 aligns across 7 bases. Germline V gene data show CDR1 as LNHDA and CDR2 as SQIVND (reference sequence). The trim removed 3 bases at V and 4 bases at J, leaving 12 bases unmatched. CDR3 length equals 17 residues. The CDR3 region has the DNA TGTGCCAGTAGTATTTTCGCGACAGGGAGCTCGAATCAGCCCCAGCATTTT. Its protein product is CASSIFATGSSNQPQHF.

The gene calls are TRBV7-8 and TRBJ1-4; no firm D call. Germline V gene sequence: CDR1 SGHVS, CDR2 FQNEAQ. The length of the CDR3 is 14 residues. The V end lost 1 base, the J end lost 8 bases, and 11 bases lay between the germline ends. DNA of the CDR3: TGTGCCAGCAGCTTAGGGGCCGCGTCGGAAAAACTGTTTTTT. It translates to CASSLGAASEKLFF.

This clonotype was seen repeatedly, ten times or more. The chain couples TRBV12-3 or TRBV12-4 to TRBJ2-7; no reliable D call. V lost 1 base and J 3 bases, leaving 13 bases between the germline ends. This CDR3 region has 15 residues. The CDR3 DNA reads as TGTGCCAGCAGTTTAGGGCAGTTGAGCCTCTACGAGCAGTACTTC. Its protein product is CASSLGQLSLYEQYF.

This clonotype was seen more than once but under ten times. The chain uses TRBV3-1 and TRBJ1-2, with 9 positions matching TRBD1. CDR3 length equals 17 residues. Germline loops: CDR1 LGHDT, CDR2 YNNKEL (reference sequence). V shed 3 bases and J 7 bases; nucleotides not matched to a gene: 15. In DNA, the CDR3 is TGTGCCAGCAGCCATCCGGGACAGGGAAGGCGGAGTGGTGGCTACACCTTC. This sequence encodes CASSHPGQGRRSGGYTF.

V gene TRBV19 combines with J gene TRBJ2-1, with D possibly matching TRBD2 (6 bases). Trimming shortened V by 11 bases and J by 2 bases, and 13 bases separated the two germline ends. CDR3 length equals 13 residues. Germline V gene data show CDR1 as LNHDA and CDR2 as SQIVND (reference sequence). This CDR3 reads CAAGRGPYNEQFF. In nucleotides, the CDR3 is TGTGCCGCTGGGCGGGGTCCCTACAATGAGCAGTTCTTC.

In regard to this clonotype: This sequence may be a read error, since a much larger clone differs from it by one base. The rearrangement uses TRBV12-3 or TRBV12-4 and TRBJ2-7; D is possibly TRBD2 (6 bases). The CDR3 length is 15 residues. The CDR3 reads CASSPETSGSSEQNF. The CDR3 DNA sequence: TGTGCCAGCAGCCCAGAGACTAGTGGGAGCTCCGAGCAGAACTTC.

The chain recombines TRBV24-1 with TRBJ2-3, with D possibly matching TRBD2 (5 bases). V dropped 5 bases and J dropped 0 bases, with 14 bases sitting between them. The CDR3 length is 16 residues. Germline V gene sequence: CDR1 KGHDR, CDR2 SFDVKD. This chain's CDR3 is CATSVAGGPSTDTQYF. The CDR3, as DNA: TGTGCCACCAGTGTTGCGGGTGGGCCTAGCACAGATACGCAGTATTTT.

This clonotype was seen a handful of times. V is TRBV28 and J is TRBJ1-1; D unclear. Germline V gives CDR1 MDHEN, CDR2 SYDVKM. The V end lost 5 bases, the J end lost 1 base, and 8 bases lay between the germline ends. This CDR3 is 13 amino acids long. The CDR3 coding sequence is TGTGCCAGCAGTCCCCCGCCGAACACTGAAGCTTTCTTT. Residues: CASSPPPNTEAFF.

V is TRBV20-1 and J is TRBJ2-1, with 7 bases that match TRBD2. Per germline, CDR1 DFQATT and CDR2 SNEGSKA (reference sequence). The CDR3 runs to 15 residues. V gave up 1 base and J gave up 0 bases; unmatched junction bases: 3. Here the CDR3 reads CSARAPGGSYNEQFF. The CDR3 DNA reads as TGCAGTGCTAGAGCTCCGGGGGGCTCCTACAATGAGCAGTTCTTC.

This chain joins TRBV6-6 and TRBJ1-3; 8 bases match TRBD1. Germline loops: CDR1 MNHNY, CDR2 SVGAGI (reference sequence). With 5 bases clipped from V and 2 bases from J, the junction kept 5 bases outside the gene matches. The CDR3 covers 15 residues. The CDR3 sequence is CASSKTGGAGNTIYF. DNA of the CDR3: TGTGCCAGCAGTAAAACAGGGGGAGCTGGAAACACCATATATTTT.

The CDR3 spells CASSDNYGYTF. The CDR3 bases are TGTGCCAGCAGTGATAACTATGGCTACACCTTC. The genes are TRBV6-5 and TRBJ1-2; no clear D gene. With 5 bases removed from V and 1 base from J, the gap between germline ends came to 2 bases. Looked up from germline, CDR1 is MNHEY and CDR2 is SVGAGI. CDR3 size: 11 residues.

The rearrangement links TRBV29-1 to TRBJ1-1, with no clear D. The CDR3 consists of 11 residues. Trimming removed 2 bases at V and 11 bases at J, with 12 bases between. Per germline, CDR1 SQVTM and CDR2 ANQGSEA. In nucleotides, the CDR3 is TGCAGCGTTGAATATGGGTCCAGTGCTTTCTTT. Translation gives CSVEYGSSAFF.

The chain joins TRBV7-3 to TRBJ1-1; maybe TRBD1 (5 bases). CDR1 and CDR2 (germline): SGHTA, FQGTGA. The CDR3 covers 21 residues. V was pared by 2 bases and J by 1 base, with 29 bases between. CDR3 coding DNA: TGTGCCAGCAGCTTACGGGACCGCGCTTCCGACCGAGTGGGGCCGAACACTGAAGCTTTCTTT. Translation: CASSLRDRASDRVGPNTEAFF.

This clonotype has a handful of counts. The junction differs from germline at one of its ends, possibly a read error. This rearrangement joins TRBV29-1 to TRBJ2-5; the D is unclear. Germline loops: CDR1 SQVTM, CDR2 ANQGSEA. The CDR3 sequence is 11 residues long. CDR3 nucleotides: TGCAGCGTTGCGCCCCCAGAGGCCCAGTACTTC. Translation: CSVAPPEAQYF.

This chain joins TRBV20-1 and TRBJ1-2; 8 bases fit TRBD1. This CDR3 is built from 13 residues. From germline, CDR1 is DFQATT and CDR2 SNEGSKA (reference sequence). CDR3 in amino acids: CTVPGGRHYGYTF. CDR3 nucleotides: TGCACCGTCCCAGGGGGCAGACACTATGGCTACACCTTC.